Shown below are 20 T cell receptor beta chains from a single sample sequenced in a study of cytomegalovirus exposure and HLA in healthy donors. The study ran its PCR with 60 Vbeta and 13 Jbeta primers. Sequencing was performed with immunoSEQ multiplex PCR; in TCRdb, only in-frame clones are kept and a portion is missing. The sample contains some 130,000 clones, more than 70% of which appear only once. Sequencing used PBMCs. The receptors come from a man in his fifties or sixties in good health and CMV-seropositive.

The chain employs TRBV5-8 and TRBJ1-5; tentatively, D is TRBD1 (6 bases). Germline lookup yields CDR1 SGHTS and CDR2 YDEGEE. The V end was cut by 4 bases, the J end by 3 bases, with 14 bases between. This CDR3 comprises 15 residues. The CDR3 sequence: CASSPGQLYNQPQHF. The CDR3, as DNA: TGTGCCAGCAGCCCAGGACAGCTATACAATCAGCCCCAGCATTTT.

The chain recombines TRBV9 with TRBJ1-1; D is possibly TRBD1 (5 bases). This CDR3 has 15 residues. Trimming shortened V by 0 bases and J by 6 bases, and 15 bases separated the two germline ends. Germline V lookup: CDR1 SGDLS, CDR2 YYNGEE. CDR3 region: CASSVASVQGPEAFF. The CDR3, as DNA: TGTGCCAGCAGCGTAGCTTCTGTCCAGGGCCCTGAAGCTTTCTTT.

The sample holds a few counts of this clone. The CDR3 nucleotides are TGTGCCAGCAGTCCCCTAGCGGGCTCCTACGAGCAGTACTTC. Protein sequence: CASSPLAGSYEQYF. The rearrangement links TRBV9 to TRBJ2-7; 8 bases agree with TRBD2. The germline V gene has CDR1 SGDLS and CDR2 YYNGEE. The CDR3 has 14 residues. Trimming took 5 bases from V and 0 from J; bases not matched to a gene: 4. Full variable domain (outside the CDR3, taken from reference TRBV9 and TRBJ2-7): DSGVTQTPKHLITATGQRVTLRCSPRSGDLSVYWYQQSLDQGLQFLIQYYNGEERAKGNILERFSAQQFPDLHSELNLSSLELGDSALYFCASSPLAGSYEQYFGPGTRLTVT.

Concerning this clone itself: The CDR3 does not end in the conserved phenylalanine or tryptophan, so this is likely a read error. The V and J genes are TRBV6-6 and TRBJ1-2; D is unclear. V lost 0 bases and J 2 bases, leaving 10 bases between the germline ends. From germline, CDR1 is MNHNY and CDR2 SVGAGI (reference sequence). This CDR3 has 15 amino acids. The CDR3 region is CASSYSILNNYGYTL. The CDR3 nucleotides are TGTGCCAGCAGTTACTCGATTCTCAACAACTATGGCTACACCCTC.

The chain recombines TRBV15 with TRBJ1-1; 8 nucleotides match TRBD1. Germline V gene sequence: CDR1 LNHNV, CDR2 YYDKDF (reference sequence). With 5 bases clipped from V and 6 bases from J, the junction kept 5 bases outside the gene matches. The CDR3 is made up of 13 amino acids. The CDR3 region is CATSRRGLAEAFF. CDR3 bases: TGTGCCACCAGCCGCAGGGGGCTCGCTGAAGCTTTCTTT.

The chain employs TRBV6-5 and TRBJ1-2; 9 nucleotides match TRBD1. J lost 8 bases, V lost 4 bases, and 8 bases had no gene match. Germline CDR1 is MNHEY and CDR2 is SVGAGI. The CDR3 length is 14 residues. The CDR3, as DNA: TGTGCCAGCAGTTCCGGGGACAGGGCGCGAGGCTACACCTTC. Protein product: CASSSGDRARGYTF.

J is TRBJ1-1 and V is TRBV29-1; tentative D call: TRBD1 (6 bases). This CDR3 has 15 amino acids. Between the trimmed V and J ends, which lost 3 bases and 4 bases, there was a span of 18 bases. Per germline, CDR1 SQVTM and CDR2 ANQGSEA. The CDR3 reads CSVDLSGRGGTEAFF. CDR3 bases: TGCAGCGTTGATTTATCGGGGAGGGGGGGCACTGAAGCTTTCTTT.

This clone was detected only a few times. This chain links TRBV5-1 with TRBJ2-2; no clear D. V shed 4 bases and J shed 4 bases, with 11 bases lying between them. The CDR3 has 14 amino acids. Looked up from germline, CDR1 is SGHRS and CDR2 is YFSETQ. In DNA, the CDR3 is TGCGCCAGCAGCGTTGTTGCGAGCACCGGGGAGCTGTTTTTT. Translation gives CASSVVASTGELFF.

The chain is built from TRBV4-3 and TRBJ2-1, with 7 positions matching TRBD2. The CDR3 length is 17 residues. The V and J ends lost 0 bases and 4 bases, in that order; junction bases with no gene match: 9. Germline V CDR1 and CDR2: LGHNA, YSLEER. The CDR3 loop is CASSQDLGGAGYNEQFF. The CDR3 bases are TGCGCCAGCAGCCAAGATCTTGGGGGAGCGGGGTACAATGAGCAGTTCTTC.

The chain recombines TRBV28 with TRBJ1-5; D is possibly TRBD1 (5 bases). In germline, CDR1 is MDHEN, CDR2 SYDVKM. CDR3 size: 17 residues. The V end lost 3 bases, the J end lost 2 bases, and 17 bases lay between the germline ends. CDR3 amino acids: CASSLGRTRRGNQPQHF. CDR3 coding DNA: TGTGCCAGCAGTTTGGGGCGTACCCGAAGGGGCAATCAGCCCCAGCATTTT.

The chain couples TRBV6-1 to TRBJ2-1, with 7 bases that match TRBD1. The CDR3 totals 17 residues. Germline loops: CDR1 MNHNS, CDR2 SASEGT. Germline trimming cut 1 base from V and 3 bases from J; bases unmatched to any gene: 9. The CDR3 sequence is CASSEEGASSIYNEQFF. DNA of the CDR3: TGTGCCAGCAGTGAAGAGGGGGCTAGCTCTATCTACAATGAGCAGTTCTTC.

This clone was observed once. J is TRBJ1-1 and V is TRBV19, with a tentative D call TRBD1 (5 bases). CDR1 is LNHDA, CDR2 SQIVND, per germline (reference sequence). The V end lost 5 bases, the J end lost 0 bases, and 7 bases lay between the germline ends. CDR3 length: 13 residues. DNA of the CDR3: TGTGCCAGTAGTCCGACAGTGAACACTGAAGCTTTCTTT. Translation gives CASSPTVNTEAFF.

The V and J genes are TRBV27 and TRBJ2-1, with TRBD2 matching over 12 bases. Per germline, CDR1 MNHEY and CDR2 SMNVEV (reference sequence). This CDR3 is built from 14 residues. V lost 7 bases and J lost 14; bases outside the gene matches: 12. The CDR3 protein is CASMIGTSGSEEFF. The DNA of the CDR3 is TGTGCCAGCATGATCGGGACTAGCGGGTCGGAGGAGTTCTTC.

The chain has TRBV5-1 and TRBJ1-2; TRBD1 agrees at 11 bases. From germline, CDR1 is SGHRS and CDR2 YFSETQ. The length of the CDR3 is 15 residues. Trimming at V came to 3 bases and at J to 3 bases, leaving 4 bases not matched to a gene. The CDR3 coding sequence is TGCGCCAGCAGCTCGCTGGGACAGGGGGACTATGGCTACACCTTC. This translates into CASSSLGQGDYGYTF.

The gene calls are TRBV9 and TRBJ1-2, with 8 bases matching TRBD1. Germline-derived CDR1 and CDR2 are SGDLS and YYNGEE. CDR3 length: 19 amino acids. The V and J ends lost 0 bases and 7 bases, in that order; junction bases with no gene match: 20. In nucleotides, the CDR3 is TGTGCCAGCAGCGTAGGACACCGGGCGGTAGTCAGGGGGCCAGGTGGCTACACCTTC. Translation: CASSVGHRAVVRGPGGYTF.

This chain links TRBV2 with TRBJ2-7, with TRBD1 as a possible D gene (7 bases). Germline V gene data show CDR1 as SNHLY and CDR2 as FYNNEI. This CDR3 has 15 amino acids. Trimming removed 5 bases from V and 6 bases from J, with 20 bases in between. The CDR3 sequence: CASSQTGRQGGEQYF. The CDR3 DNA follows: TGTGCCAGCAGTCAGACAGGGAGGCAGGGGGGCGAGCAGTACTTC.

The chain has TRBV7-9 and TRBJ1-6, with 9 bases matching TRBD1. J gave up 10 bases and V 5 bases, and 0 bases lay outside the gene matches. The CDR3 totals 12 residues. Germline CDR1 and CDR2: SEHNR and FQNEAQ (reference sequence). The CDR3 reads CASSGQGSPLHF. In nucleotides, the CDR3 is TGTGCCAGCAGCGGACAGGGGTCACCCCTCCACTTT.

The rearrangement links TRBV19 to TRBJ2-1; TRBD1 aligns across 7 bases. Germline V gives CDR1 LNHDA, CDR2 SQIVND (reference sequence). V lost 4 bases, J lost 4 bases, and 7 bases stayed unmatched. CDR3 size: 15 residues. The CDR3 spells CASSTRDRPYNEQFF. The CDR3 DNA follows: TGTGCCAGTAGTACCCGGGACAGACCATACAATGAGCAGTTCTTC.

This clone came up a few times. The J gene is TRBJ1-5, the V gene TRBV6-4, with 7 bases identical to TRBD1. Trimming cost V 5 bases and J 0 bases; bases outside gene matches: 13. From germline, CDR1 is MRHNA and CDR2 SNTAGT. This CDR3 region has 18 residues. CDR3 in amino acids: CASSTRDRRTDSNQPQHF. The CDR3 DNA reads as TGTGCCAGCAGTACCCGGGACAGACGAACTGATAGCAATCAGCCCCAGCATTTT.

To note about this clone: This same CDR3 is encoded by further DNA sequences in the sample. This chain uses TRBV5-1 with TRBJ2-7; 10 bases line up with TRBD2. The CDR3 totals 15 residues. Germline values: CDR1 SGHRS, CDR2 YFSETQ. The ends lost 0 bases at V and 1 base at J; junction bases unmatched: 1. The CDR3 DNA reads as TGCGCCAGCAGCTTGGTTAGCGGGGGGTCCTACGAGCAGTACTTC. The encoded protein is CASSLVSGGSYEQYF.